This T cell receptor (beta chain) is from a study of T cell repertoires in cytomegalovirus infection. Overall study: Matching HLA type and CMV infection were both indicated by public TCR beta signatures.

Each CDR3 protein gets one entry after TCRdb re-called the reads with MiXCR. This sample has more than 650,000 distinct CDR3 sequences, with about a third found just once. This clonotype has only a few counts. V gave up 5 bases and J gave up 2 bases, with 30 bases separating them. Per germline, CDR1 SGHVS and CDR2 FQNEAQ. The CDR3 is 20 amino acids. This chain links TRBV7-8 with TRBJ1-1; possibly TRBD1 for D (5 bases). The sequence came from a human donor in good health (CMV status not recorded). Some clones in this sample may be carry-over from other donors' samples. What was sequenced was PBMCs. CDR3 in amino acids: CASSPQVRPVRGRENTEAFF. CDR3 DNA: TGTGCCAGCAGCCCGCAGGTACGCCCCGTTAGGGGCAGGGAAAACACTGAAGCTTTCTTT.